Shown below are 12 T cell receptor beta chains from a single sample sequenced in a study of blood T cell repertoires in COVID-19. Sequencing used immunoSEQ multiplex PCR; TCRdb keeps in-frame clones, though not all of them. Here the sample spans approximately 300,000 clones, around nine tenths being singletons. The sample comprised peripheral blood. All receptors derive from a woman younger than 45 with COVID-19, enrolled during active disease.

The chain combines TRBV4-1 with TRBJ1-1; 10 bases are a match to TRBD1. This CDR3 spans 14 amino acids. The V segment lost 4 bases and the J segment 2 bases; nucleotides outside the gene matches: 1. Germline V gene lookup returns CDR1 MGHRA and CDR2 YSYEKL. CDR3 nucleotide sequence: TGCGCCAGCAGCCCGACAGGGGGCAACACTGAAGCTTTCTTT. Translation gives CASSPTGGNTEAFF.

The CDR3 DNA is TGTGCCAGCAGCTTAATAGCGGGAGGCGAGAATGAGCAGTTCTTC. Translation: CASSLIAGGENEQFF. This rearrangement joins TRBV7-9 to TRBJ2-1; 10 nucleotides match TRBD2. Germline V gene sequence: CDR1 SEHNR, CDR2 FQNEAQ (reference sequence). Unmatched junction bases numbered 5, after V lost 2 bases and J lost 7 bases. This CDR3 spans 15 amino acids.

The chain recombines TRBV2 with TRBJ2-3; D remains unclear. Germline V lookup: CDR1 SNHLY, CDR2 FYNNEI. V was pared by 6 bases and J by 1 base, with 8 bases between. The CDR3 loop spans 13 amino acids. The CDR3 coding sequence is TGTGCCAGCAGACCCACAGGCACAGATACGCAGTATTTT. Translation: CASRPTGTDTQYF.

The chain carries TRBV15 and TRBJ1-4, with a weak D call TRBD1 (5 bases). With 3 bases removed from V and 5 bases from J, the gap between germline ends came to 13 bases. Germline values: CDR1 LNHNV, CDR2 YYDKDF (reference sequence). The CDR3 has 15 amino acids. The CDR3 reads CATSRSRTKNEKLFF. The DNA of the CDR3 is TGTGCCACCAGCAGGAGCAGGACAAAGAATGAAAAACTGTTTTTT.

This clone was recorded once. J is TRBJ1-1 and V is TRBV19; D remains unclear. CDR1 is LNHDA and CDR2 is SQIVND in the germline V gene (reference sequence). CDR3 length equals 16 residues. Trimming took 11 bases from V and 1 from J, leaving 23 bases between them. CDR3: CACRSSATTRNTEAFF. CDR3 nucleotides: TGTGCCTGCAGGTCGTCGGCCACAACCAGGAACACTGAAGCTTTCTTT.

V gene TRBV18 combines with J gene TRBJ2-6; D is undetermined. In germline, CDR1 is KGHSH, CDR2 LQKENI. The CDR3 is 17 residues long. V dropped 6 bases and J dropped 0 bases, with 15 bases sitting between them. The CDR3 DNA reads as TGTGCCAGCTCCCCTCAGGCAGTACTCTCTGGGGCCAACGTCCTGACTTTC. Encoded protein: CASSPQAVLSGANVLTF.

This clone has a single count. This sequence joins TRBV2 and TRBJ1-4, with D unclear. The CDR3 contains 16 residues. Deletions cut 6 bases from V and 3 bases from J, with 17 bases between. Germline V gene lookup returns CDR1 SNHLY and CDR2 FYNNEI. The CDR3 nucleotides are TGTGCCAGCAGCCGAGGGATTGCATTGTCTAATGAAAAACTGTTTTTT. As protein: CASSRGIALSNEKLFF.

This clone was seen more than once but under ten times. V and J are TRBV12-3 or TRBV12-4 and TRBJ2-5; D is uncertain. Trimming cost V 6 bases and J 4 bases, with 12 bases left between them. CDR3 length: 13 amino acids. For the CDR3, the DNA is TGTGCCAGCAGCCCTGTCACCGGAGAGACCCAGTACTTC. Translation: CASSPVTGETQYF.

V gene TRBV24-1 combines with J gene TRBJ2-1, with 11 bases identical to TRBD2. CDR3 size: 15 residues. Germline V gene sequence: CDR1 KGHDR, CDR2 SFDVKD. Losses at the gene ends were 3 bases for V and 6 bases for J; bases not matched to a gene: 3. CDR3 bases: TGTGCCACCAGTGATCGCCTAGCGGGAGGCAATGAGCAGTTCTTC. Translated, it gives CATSDRLAGGNEQFF.

The chain combines TRBV11-2 with TRBJ2-1, with TRBD1 identical over 7 bases. The length of the CDR3 is 15 residues. Germline loops: CDR1 SGHAT, CDR2 FQNNGV. Losses at the gene ends were 1 base for V and 0 bases for J; bases not matched to a gene: 0. The CDR3 loop is CASSLGDSSYNEQFF. For the CDR3, the DNA is TGTGCCAGCAGCTTAGGGGACAGCTCCTACAATGAGCAGTTCTTC.

The chain has TRBV2 and TRBJ2-7; 7 bases are shared with TRBD1. Germline V gives CDR1 SNHLY, CDR2 FYNNEI. The CDR3 is 14 residues long. J gave up 0 bases and V 6 bases, and 5 bases lay outside the gene matches. The CDR3 bases are TGTGCCAGCAGGGAACGACAGGGCTCCTACGAGCAGTACTTC. Protein product: CASRERQGSYEQYF. Full variable domain (rest looked up from reference TRBV2 and TRBJ2-7): EPEVTQTPSHQVTQMGQEVILRCVPISNHLYFYWYRQILGQKVEFLVSFYNNEISEKSEIFDDQFSVERPDGSNFTLKIRSTKLEDSAMYFCASRERQGSYEQYFGPGTRLTVT.

The V gene is TRBV7-9, the J gene TRBJ1-5, with D tentatively TRBD1 (6 bases). CDR3 size: 14 residues. V gave up 2 bases and J gave up 5 bases, with 10 bases separating them. CDR1 and CDR2 from the germline V gene are SEHNR and FQNEAQ (reference sequence). Here the CDR3 DNA reads TGTGCCAGCAGCTTAAGGGGGACGGATCAGCCCCAGCATTTT. Its translation: CASSLRGTDQPQHF.